One and the same sample provided the 14 T cell receptor beta chains below, sequenced in a study of response to subunit inactivated influenza vaccine. TCRdb processed the RT-PCR reads anew with MiXCR; each CDR3 protein has one entry. Here the sample spans more than 450,000 distinct CDR3 sequences, over 9% being singletons. These data are also associated with another study on T cells expressing NK-cell markers. That source reports: TCR beta cDNA was made by 5'RACE template switching with UMIs.

Material: PBMCs from blood, obtained on the day of vaccination. The source of these receptors is a man between 50 and 59 years old who received an inactivated influenza vaccine.

This clonotype showed up just a few times. This chain connects TRBV2 to TRBJ2-7, with D perhaps TRBD1 (6 bases). The V end lost 2 bases, the J end lost 9 bases, and 11 bases lay between the germline ends. The CDR3 length is 12 residues. Per germline, CDR1 SNHLY and CDR2 FYNNEI. In DNA, the CDR3 is TGTGCCAGCAGTGAATCAGGGGACGGGCAGTACTTC. Its translation is CASSESGDGQYF.

This clonotype was observed many times. This sequence joins TRBV20-1 and TRBJ1-6; a weak D match, TRBD1 (5 bases). The CDR3 runs to 14 residues. Germline CDR1 and CDR2: DFQATT and SNEGSKA (reference sequence). V lost 2 bases to trimming and J lost 8 bases, with 13 bases between them. Here the CDR3 DNA reads TGCAGTGCTAGAAGACAGAACAGAGATTCACCCCTCCACTTT. Translated, it gives CSARRQNRDSPLHF.

The rearrangement joins TRBV6-2 or TRBV6-3 to TRBJ2-1; D uncertain. The V end lost 2 bases, the J end lost 9 bases, and 8 bases lay between the germline ends. This CDR3 contains 12 residues. Germline V gene lookup returns CDR1 MNHEY and CDR2 SVGEGT. The CDR3 loop is CASSYGPIEQFF. As DNA, the CDR3 is TGTGCCAGCAGTTACGGGCCAATTGAGCAGTTCTTC.

This clonotype appeared many times. The V gene is TRBV4-1, the J gene TRBJ1-5; TRBD1 is a possible D gene (5 bases). Germline CDR1 MGHRA, CDR2 YSYEKL. Trimming removed 0 bases at V and 7 bases at J, with 13 bases between. The CDR3 is made up of 15 amino acids. This chain's CDR3 is CASSQETGVGQPQHF. CDR3 sequence (DNA): TGCGCCAGCAGCCAAGAGACGGGGGTGGGACAGCCCCAGCATTTT.

This chain uses TRBV20-1 with TRBJ2-3, with TRBD2 as a possible D gene (6 bases). V was shortened by 4 bases and J by 5 bases, with 16 bases between the two germline ends. The CDR3 consists of 14 residues. Looked up from germline, CDR1 is DFQATT and CDR2 is SNEGSKA (reference sequence). CDR3 coding DNA: TGCAGTGCTACGACTTTGCGGGAAGGAGATACGCAGTATTTT. It translates to CSATTLREGDTQYF.

This clonotype was seen a handful of times. The chain carries TRBV27 and TRBJ1-6, with 8 bases lining up with TRBD1. Trimming at V came to 5 bases and at J to 10 bases, leaving 7 bases not matched to a gene. This CDR3 has 14 amino acids. The germline gives CDR1 MNHEY, CDR2 SMNVEV (reference sequence). This chain's CDR3 is CASSTQGAGSPLHF. The CDR3 region has the DNA TGTGCCAGCAGTACTCAGGGGGCCGGATCACCCCTCCACTTT.

The J gene is TRBJ1-6, the V gene TRBV2, with 11 bases aligning to TRBD1. The germline V gene encodes CDR1 SNHLY and CDR2 FYNNEI. The CDR3 runs 14 residues. V dropped 5 bases and J dropped 8; count of bases not matched to a gene: 2. The CDR3 DNA is TGTGCCAGCAGTCCGGACAGGGGGCATTCACCCCTCCACTTT. Its protein product is CASSPDRGHSPLHF.

V and J are TRBV7-3 and TRBJ2-1; 11 bases match TRBD2. With V trimmed by 5 bases and J by 3 bases, 3 bases remained unmatched. Germline lookup yields CDR1 SGHTA and CDR2 FQGTGA. There are 15 residues in the CDR3. This CDR3 is CASSTLAGGYNEQFF. DNA for the CDR3: TGTGCCAGCAGCACCCTAGCGGGAGGCTACAATGAGCAGTTCTTC.

This clonotype was detected many times. The germline gene is not matched at one end of the junction; a read error may be the cause. V and J are TRBV7-7 and TRBJ2-1, with D possibly matching TRBD2 (5 bases). In germline, CDR1 is SSHAT, CDR2 FNYEAQ (reference sequence). This CDR3 comprises 15 residues. The CDR3 sequence is CASSLASGRYNEQFF. The CDR3 DNA sequence: TGTGCTAGCAGCTTAGCGTCGGGCCGCTACAATGAGCAGTTCTTC.

The genes are TRBV3-1 and TRBJ1-1; 7 bases agree with TRBD1. The germline gives CDR1 LGHDT, CDR2 YNNKEL (reference sequence). CDR3 size: 16 residues. V was clipped by 1 base and J by 0 bases; unmatched bases: 5. CDR3 in amino acids: CASSQVMTGLNTEAFF. CDR3 DNA: TGTGCCAGCAGCCAAGTAATGACAGGGTTGAACACTGAAGCTTTCTTT.

This clonotype was detected a few times. The chain recombines TRBV5-1 with TRBJ2-3, with D tentatively TRBD1 (5 bases). Trimming left V 2 bases short and J 5 bases short, with 12 bases between. The CDR3 spans 14 residues. From germline, CDR1 is SGHRS and CDR2 YFSETQ. The chain's CDR3 is CASSFAREEDTQYF. The CDR3 bases are TGCGCCAGCAGCTTTGCCAGGGAAGAAGATACGCAGTATTTT.

In this sample, this clonotype turned up a few times. The rearrangement uses TRBV2 and TRBJ2-3; D remains unclear. CDR1 and CDR2 from the germline V gene are SNHLY and FYNNEI. With 0 bases removed from V and 7 bases from J, the gap between germline ends came to 8 bases. CDR3 length: 13 residues. CDR3 coding DNA: TGTGCCAGCAGTGAAGCGCCTCTACATACGCAGTATTTT. This encodes CASSEAPLHTQYF. Together with reference TRBV2 and TRBJ2-3, the CDR3 gives the full variable domain: EPEVTQTPSHQVTQMGQEVILRCVPISNHLYFYWYRQILGQKVEFLVSFYNNEISEKSEIFDDQFSVERPDGSNFTLKIRSTKLEDSAMYFCASSEAPLHTQYFGPGTRLTVL.

This clonotype was counted between two and nine times. CDR3 DNA sequence: TGCAGTGCCAACGATGGGACTAGCGGGAGGGCCCGCTCCTACAATGAGCAGTTCTTC. Translating it yields CSANDGTSGRARSYNEQFF. The chain is built from TRBV20-1 and TRBJ2-1; 16 positions match TRBD2. Germline lookup yields CDR1 DFQATT and CDR2 SNEGSKA (reference sequence). V was pared by 6 bases and J by 0 bases, with 11 bases of the junction left unmatched. The CDR3 totals 19 residues.

This clonotype was observed a few times. The germline gene is not matched at one end of the junction; a read error may be the cause. This sequence joins TRBV7-7 and TRBJ2-5, with D maybe TRBD2 (6 bases). The CDR3 contains 13 residues. Germline V lookup: CDR1 SSHAT, CDR2 FNYEAQ (reference sequence). This chain's CDR3 is CASSLTREETQYF. CDR3 DNA sequence: TGTGCTAGCAGCTTAACCCGGGAGGAGACCCAGTACTTC.